Following are 18 T cell receptor beta chains from one sample sequenced in a study of T-cell memory formation after mild COVID-19. TCRdb passed the 5' RACE reads through MiXCR, listing each CDR3 protein once. The sample has hundreds of thousands of distinct CDR3 sequences, 20% to 25% seen once; the top ten hold 21%. Sequencing used PBMCs or a T cell subset sorted from them (not recorded which). These receptors originate from a man aged 18-30 years who had mild COVID-19 (a few samples of this study predate the infection). Cell type and time point are not known.

The table lists this clonotype with a few counts. The rearrangement links TRBV7-3 to TRBJ2-3; 7 bases fit TRBD2. Germline V CDR1 and CDR2: SGHTA, FQGTGA. This CDR3 region has 15 residues. The V and J ends lost 1 base and 3 bases, in that order; junction bases with no gene match: 4. The CDR3 nucleotides read TGTGCCAGCAGCTTAAAGGCTAGCGGAACAGATACGCAGTATTTT. Its translation is CASSLKASGTDTQYF.

In this sample, this clonotype turned up many times. CDR3 nucleotides: TGTGCCAGCAGTTTGGCCAGTAATTCACCCCTCCACTTT. It specifies CASSLASNSPLHF. The genes are TRBV12-3 or TRBV12-4 and TRBJ1-6; D is ambiguous. V was trimmed by 3 bases and J by 6 bases, leaving 6 bases between them. CDR3 size: 13 residues.

This clonotype has just a few counts. This sequence joins TRBV29-1 and TRBJ1-1; tentatively, D is TRBD1 (5 bases). V was cut by 2 bases and J by 6 bases, with 10 bases left in between. The CDR3 is 12 amino acids. Germline V gene lookup returns CDR1 SQVTM and CDR2 ANQGSEA. The CDR3 DNA reads as TGCAGCGTTGAACGGGGGGAGGCTGAAGCTTTCTTT. It is translated as CSVERGEAEAFF.

The V and J genes are TRBV30 and TRBJ1-1; D is undetermined. Trimming removed 3 bases from V and 1 base from J, with 9 bases in between. This CDR3 has 13 amino acids. Germline V gives CDR1 GTSNPN, CDR2 SVGIG (reference sequence). The CDR3 is CAWRVSANTEAFF. For the CDR3, the DNA is TGTGCCTGGAGGGTCAGTGCGAACACTGAAGCTTTCTTT.

This clonotype was picked up a small number of times. The chain uses TRBV6-2 or TRBV6-3 and TRBJ1-1, with D perhaps TRBD1 (5 bases). CDR3 length: 12 amino acids. Germline CDR1 MNHEY, CDR2 SVGEGT. The CDR3 sequence is CASGGSNTEAFF. In DNA form, the CDR3 reads TGTGCGAGTGGGGGGTCGAACACTGAAGCTTTCTTT.

In its sample, this clonotype was seen many times. This chain joins TRBV11-2 and TRBJ1-1, with unresolved D. CDR1 and CDR2 (germline): SGHAT, FQNNGV. The CDR3 has 16 amino acids. V dropped 0 bases and J dropped 4 bases, with 15 bases sitting between them. In DNA, the CDR3 is TGTGCCAGCAGCTTAGACCAAGGACGGGATCTCACTGAAGCTTTCTTT. Residues: CASSLDQGRDLTEAFF.

This clonotype was found a few times. The V and J genes are TRBV20-1 and TRBJ1-1, with D perhaps matching TRBD1 (5 bases). The germline V gene has CDR1 DFQATT and CDR2 SNEGSKA (reference sequence). The CDR3 contains 14 residues. Trimming left V 7 bases short and J 0 bases short, with 15 bases between. CDR3: CSESAGVLNTEAFF. CDR3 nucleotide sequence: TGCAGTGAGTCCGCGGGGGTCCTGAACACTGAAGCTTTCTTT.

This clonotype was observed a few times. DNA of the CDR3: TGCAGTGCAGACTACCGGGACAGGGGTTACTACGAGCAGTACTTC. It codes for CSADYRDRGYYEQYF. The rearrangement links TRBV20-1 to TRBJ2-7; 10 nucleotides agree with TRBD1. This CDR3 spans 15 amino acids. V lost 6 bases and J lost 3; bases outside the gene matches: 11. In germline, CDR1 is DFQATT, CDR2 SNEGSKA (reference sequence).

The rearrangement uses TRBV2 and TRBJ1-1; TRBD1 might be the D (5 bases). Trimming stripped 7 bases from V and 0 bases from J, with 12 bases between. Germline assignment: CDR1 SNHLY and CDR2 FYNNEI. The CDR3 loop spans 14 amino acids. The CDR3 nucleotides read TGTGCCAGCAAGAAGGGGAGGATGAACACTGAAGCTTTCTTT. It encodes CASKKGRMNTEAFF.

This clonotype was counted between two and nine times. This sequence joins TRBV6-5 and TRBJ1-3; D is perhaps TRBD1 (6 bases). CDR3 length: 15 amino acids. With 5 bases removed from V and 3 bases from J, the gap between germline ends came to 14 bases. CDR1 and CDR2 (germline): MNHEY, SVGAGI. CDR3 residues: CASSATGTGGNTIYF. CDR3 in DNA: TGTGCCAGCAGTGCCACAGGGACCGGTGGAAACACCATATATTTT.

A few counts support this clonotype. The V gene is TRBV30, the J gene TRBJ1-2; D is uncertain. CDR3 length: 13 residues. Germline-derived CDR1 and CDR2 are GTSNPN and SVGIG (reference sequence). Trimming shortened V by 1 base and J by 2 bases, and 8 bases separated the two germline ends. CDR3 loop: CAWSEGLNYGYTF. In nucleotides, the CDR3 is TGTGCCTGGAGTGAAGGCCTAAACTATGGCTACACCTTC.

This clonotype was counted between two and nine times. The rearrangement links TRBV29-1 to TRBJ1-4, with 9 bases fitting TRBD1. Germline V gene lookup returns CDR1 SQVTM and CDR2 ANQGSEA. This CDR3 is 15 amino acids long. With 5 bases clipped from V and 8 bases from J, the junction kept 12 bases outside the gene matches. Written as DNA, the CDR3 is TGCAGCGTTTCCCAATCAGGACAGGGGAACGAAAAACTGTTTTTT. Its translation: CSVSQSGQGNEKLFF.

This clonotype was detected only a few times. The chain employs TRBV12-3 or TRBV12-4 and TRBJ2-1; 9 bases match TRBD1. V lost 5 bases to trimming and J lost 4 bases; unmatched junction nucleotides: 6. This CDR3 spans 15 amino acids. The CDR3 DNA sequence: TGTGCCAGCAGTGCCCCGGGACAGGGATACAATGAGCAGTTCTTC. Its protein is CASSAPGQGYNEQFF.

This clonotype was seen a few times. This sequence joins TRBV2 and TRBJ1-5; 8 nucleotides align to TRBD1. The germline gives CDR1 SNHLY, CDR2 FYNNEI. This CDR3 spans 15 amino acids. The trim removed 4 bases at V and 7 bases at J, leaving 9 bases unmatched. CDR3 protein: CASSGQGQVGQPQHF. The CDR3 bases are TGTGCCAGCAGTGGACAGGGGCAAGTCGGGCAGCCCCAGCATTTT.

For this clonotype: At one end the junction does not follow the germline gene, possibly because of a read error. V and J are TRBV6-2 or TRBV6-3 and TRBJ1-2, with D unresolved. The germline V gene encodes CDR1 MNHEY and CDR2 SVGEGT. The CDR3 is 9 residues long. CDR3 bases: TGTGCCAGCAGTGGGCCGGGCGCCTTC. Its translation: CASSGPGAF.

The CDR3 spells CASSQTSRALTHEQFF. CDR3 DNA: TGTGCCAGCAGCCAAACTAGCCGCGCCCTAACGCATGAGCAGTTCTTC. The chain recombines TRBV3-1 with TRBJ2-1, with D maybe TRBD2 (6 bases). V lost 2 bases and J lost 8, with 19 bases in between. CDR1 and CDR2 (germline): LGHDT, YNNKEL (reference sequence). The CDR3 runs 16 residues.

This clonotype was found many times. The chain carries TRBV7-2 and TRBJ1-5; a possible D gene is TRBD1 (6 bases). This CDR3 has 14 amino acids. Germline values: CDR1 SGHTA, CDR2 FQGNSA. The V end lost 1 base, the J end lost 5 bases, and 9 bases lay between the germline ends. In nucleotides, the CDR3 is TGTGCCAGCAGCTTAGTTGAGGGGGATCAGCCCCAGCATTTT. As protein: CASSLVEGDQPQHF.

This clonotype has ten or more counts. The J gene is TRBJ2-5, the V gene TRBV18, with D possibly TRBD1 on 5 matching bases. V was clipped by 3 bases and J by 2 bases, with 7 bases between them. This CDR3 comprises 13 residues. CDR1 and CDR2 (germline): KGHSH, LQKENI. CDR3 bases: TGTGCCAGCTCACCCGACAGTCAAGAGACCCAGTACTTC. Translated: CASSPDSQETQYF. The full variable domain, in which reference TRBV18 and TRBJ2-5 provide the parts outside the CDR3, is NAGVMQNPRHLVRRRGQEARLRCSPMKGHSHVYWYRQLPEEGLKFMVYLQKENIIDESGMPKERFSAEFPKEGPSILRIQQVVRGDSAAYFCASSPDSQETQYFGPGTRLLVL.